Sequencing of this T cell receptor (beta chain) was carried out in a study of T-cell reconstitution after alpha-beta-depleted transplantation in children. Study-level findings and limits: Newly produced T cells mostly provided counts and TCRbeta diversity after one year, as hyperexpanded clones declined. Surviving recipient T cells and thymic progenitors underlay high day-60 TCRbeta diversity in some patients. After transplant, at about two months, alpha-beta T cells were reportedly derived from several hundred expanded graft clones.

As concerns this clonotype: Its target is unknown.

The authors prepared the TCRbeta library with unique molecular identifiers. TCRdb ran MiXCR on the PCR reads and lists one entry per CDR3 protein. Of fewer than 500,000 distinct CDR3 sequences listed, roughly 44% are singletons. The sequence was obtained from a girl between 2 and 10 years old with aplastic anemia, due to receive a stem cell transplant. This sample comprised PBMCs, obtained before TCRalphabeta/CD19-depleted stem cell transplant.

CDR3 in amino acids: CASSRTGDEQFF. DNA for the CDR3: TGTGCCAGCAGTCGGACAGGGGACGAGCAGTTCTTC. The rearrangement joins TRBV7-9 to TRBJ2-1; 9 bases map to TRBD1. J gave up 10 bases and V 6 bases, and 4 bases lay outside the gene matches. This CDR3 has 12 residues. The germline gives CDR1 SEHNR, CDR2 FQNEAQ (reference sequence).